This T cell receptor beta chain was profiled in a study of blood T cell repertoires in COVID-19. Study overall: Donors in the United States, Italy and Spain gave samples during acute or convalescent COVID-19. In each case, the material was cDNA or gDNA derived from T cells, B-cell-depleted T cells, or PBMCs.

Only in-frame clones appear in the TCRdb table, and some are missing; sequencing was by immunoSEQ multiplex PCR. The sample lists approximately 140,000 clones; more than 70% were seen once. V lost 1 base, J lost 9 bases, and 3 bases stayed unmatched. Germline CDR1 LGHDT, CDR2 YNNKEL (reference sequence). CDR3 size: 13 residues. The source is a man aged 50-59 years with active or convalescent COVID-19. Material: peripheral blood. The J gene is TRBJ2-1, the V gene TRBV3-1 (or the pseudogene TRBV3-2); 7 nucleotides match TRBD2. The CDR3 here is CASSQGLAGEQFF. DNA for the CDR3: TGTGCCAGCAGCCAAGGACTAGCCGGTGAGCAGTTCTTC.